This T cell receptor (beta chain) was observed in a study of T-cell reconstitution after alpha-beta-depleted transplantation in children. Whole-study results and caveats: After transplant, high TCRbeta diversity at day 60 in some patients arose from surviving recipient T cells and thymic progenitors.

Unique molecular identifiers featured in how the TCRbeta library was prepared. TCRdb analysed the PCR reads with MiXCR anew, one entry per CDR3 protein. This repertoire shows fewer than 550,000 distinct CDR3 sequences, roughly 10% found once; its top ten account for around 13%. This clonotype has a handful of counts. Antigen: not known. V was pared by 5 bases and J by 1 base, with 16 bases between. The length of the CDR3 is 16 residues. Germline V gene data show CDR1 as SGHTA and CDR2 as FQGNSA. Sequencing used PBMCs, mostly from graft donor cells, obtained 180 days after TCRalphabeta/CD19-depleted stem cell transplant. The receptor was isolated from a female patient aged 2-15 years who had a stem cell transplant for aplastic anemia, so the T cells may come from the graft donor. This chain uses TRBV7-2 with TRBJ2-3, with a possible D match to TRBD2 (6 bases). CDR3 amino acids: CASSPGDFLGTDTQYF. Here the CDR3 DNA reads TGTGCCAGCAGCCCGGGGGACTTCTTGGGCACAGATACGCAGTATTTT.